The clone carrying this T cell receptor (beta chain) was counted once. In the original workflow: Reference gene primer amplification yielded estimated nucleated cell counts. The method was immunoSEQ multiplex PCR; TCRdb's version includes in-frame clones alone and lacks a portion of them. V and J calls and clone size come straight from that table; D and trimming were deduced from the DNA. This repertoire shows about 270,000 clones, around 89% found once; its top ten account for under 3%. Losses at the gene ends were 2 bases for V and 2 bases for J; bases not matched to a gene: 5. Per the germline V gene, CDR1 is MGHRA and CDR2 is YSYEKL. The CDR3 runs to 16 residues. The data were taken from a study of blood T cell repertoires in COVID-19. The study drew participants aged about 18 to 89 years from roughly 25 US areas.

This chain uses TRBV4-1 with TRBJ2-7; 11 bases line up with TRBD2. The source of this sequence is a woman under 30 who had recovered from COVID-19. The specimen was PBMCs or T cells enriched from blood (not recorded which). The DNA of the CDR3 is TGCGCCAGCAGCCAAACCGTAGCGGGGGGGCCCTACGAGCAGTACTTC. Its translation: CASSQTVAGGPYEQYF.